This T cell receptor beta chain was sequenced for a study of blood T cell repertoires in COVID-19. Methods used by the authors: Amplified reference gene primers provided the basis for estimating nucleated cell counts. Libraries were prepared by immunoSEQ multiplex PCR; TCRdb keeps only in-frame clonotypes and omits some of them. From that table come the V and J calls and clone size; the DNA was used to work out D and trimming. The sample consists of about 280,000 clones, approximately 90% of them appearing once. The source of this sequence is a man aged 35-49 years who had been exposed to COVID-19. What was sequenced was PBMCs or T cells enriched from blood (not recorded which).

CDR3: CASLIAVYNEQFF. The CDR3 bases are TGTGCCAGCCTAATAGCGGTCTACAATGAGCAGTTCTTC. This chain connects TRBV12-3 or TRBV12-4 to TRBJ2-1; D perhaps matches TRBD2 (6 bases). The CDR3 length is 13 residues. The V and J ends lost 8 bases and 3 bases respectively, with 11 bases between them.